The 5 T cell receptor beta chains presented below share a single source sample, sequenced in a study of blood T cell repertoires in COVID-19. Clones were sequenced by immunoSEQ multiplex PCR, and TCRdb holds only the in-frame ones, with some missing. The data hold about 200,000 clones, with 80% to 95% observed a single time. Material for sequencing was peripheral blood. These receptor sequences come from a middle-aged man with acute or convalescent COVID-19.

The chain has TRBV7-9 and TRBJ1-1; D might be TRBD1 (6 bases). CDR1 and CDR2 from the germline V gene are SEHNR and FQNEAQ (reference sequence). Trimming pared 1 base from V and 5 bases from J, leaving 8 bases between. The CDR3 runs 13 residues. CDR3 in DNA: TGTGCCAGCAGCTTAGAAGACAGGACTGAAGCTTTCTTT. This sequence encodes CASSLEDRTEAFF.

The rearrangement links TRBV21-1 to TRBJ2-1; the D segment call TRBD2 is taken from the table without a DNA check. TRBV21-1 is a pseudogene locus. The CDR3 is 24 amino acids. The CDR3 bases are TGTGCCAGCAGCAAGGGGCGATGGGGCATAGGACTAGCGGGAGATGGGGTGGGTTTCAATGAGCAGTTCTTC. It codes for CASSKGRWGIGLAGDGVGFNEQFF.

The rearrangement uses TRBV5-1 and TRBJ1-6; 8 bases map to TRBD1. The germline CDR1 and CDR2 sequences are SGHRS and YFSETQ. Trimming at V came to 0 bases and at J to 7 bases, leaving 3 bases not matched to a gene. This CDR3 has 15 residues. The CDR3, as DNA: TGCGCCAGCAGCTTGGAGTCAGGGGGCAATTCACCCCTCCACTTT. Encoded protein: CASSLESGGNSPLHF. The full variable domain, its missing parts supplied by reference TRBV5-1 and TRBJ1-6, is KAGVTQTPRYLIKTRGQQVTLSCSPISGHRSVSWYQQTPGQGLQFLFEYFSETQRNKGNFPGRFSGRQFSNSRSEMNVSTLELGDSALYLCASSLESGGNSPLHFGNGTRLTVT.

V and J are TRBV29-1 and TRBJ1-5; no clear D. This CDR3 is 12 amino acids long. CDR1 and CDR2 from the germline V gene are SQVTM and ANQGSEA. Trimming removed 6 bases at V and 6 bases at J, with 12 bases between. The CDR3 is CSVYELGQPQHF. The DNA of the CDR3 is TGCAGCGTGTACGAGCTTGGTCAGCCCCAGCATTTT.

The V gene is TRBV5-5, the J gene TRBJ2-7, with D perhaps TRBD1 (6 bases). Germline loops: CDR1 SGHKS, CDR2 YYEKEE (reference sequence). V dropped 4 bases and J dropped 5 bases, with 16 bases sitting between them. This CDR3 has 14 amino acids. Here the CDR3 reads CASSHRAQGDEQYV. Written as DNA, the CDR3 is TGTGCCAGCAGCCACAGGGCTCAGGGTGACGAGCAGTACGTC.